The source of this T cell receptor (beta chain) is a study of blood T cell repertoires in COVID-19. Study at large: Donors in the United States, Italy and Spain gave samples during acute or convalescent COVID-19.

This study enrolled people aged roughly 18 to 89 from around 26 US geographic areas. Participant-reported clinical history was the basis for cohort assignment. Original data processing: Cell counts per sample came from amplifying reference gene primers. Clones were sequenced by immunoSEQ multiplex PCR, and TCRdb holds only the in-frame ones, with some missing. The DNA gave D and trimming, while V, J and clone size come from that table. The sample contains some 320,000 clones, about 85% of which appear only once. Unmatched junction bases numbered 10, after V lost 3 bases and J lost 0 bases. The germline V gene encodes CDR1 DFQATT and CDR2 SNEGSKA (reference sequence). The CDR3 sequence is 16 residues long.

This clonotype was obtained from a woman aged 25 to 39 who had been exposed to COVID-19. The V gene is TRBV20-1, the J gene TRBJ2-5; TRBD2 aligns across 7 bases. The sequencing sample was made of PBMCs or T cells enriched from blood (not recorded which). CDR3 sequence reads: CSASSPTAGDQETQYF. CDR3 nucleotide sequence: TGCAGTGCTAGTAGTCCGACGGCGGGGGACCAAGAGACCCAGTACTTC.